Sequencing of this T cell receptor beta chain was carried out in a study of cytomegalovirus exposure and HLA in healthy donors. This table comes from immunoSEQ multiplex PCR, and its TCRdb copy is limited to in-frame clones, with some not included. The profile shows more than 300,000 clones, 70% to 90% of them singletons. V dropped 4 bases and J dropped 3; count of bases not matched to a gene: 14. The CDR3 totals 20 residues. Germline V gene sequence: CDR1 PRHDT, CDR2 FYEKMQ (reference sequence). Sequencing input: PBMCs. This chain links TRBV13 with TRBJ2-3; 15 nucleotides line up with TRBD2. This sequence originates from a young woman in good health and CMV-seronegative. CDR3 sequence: CASSSRTSGRAPEGTDTQYF. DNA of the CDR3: TGTGCCAGCAGCTCTAGGACTAGCGGGAGGGCCCCGGAGGGAACAGATACGCAGTATTTT. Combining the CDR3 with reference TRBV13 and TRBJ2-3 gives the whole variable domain AAGVIQSPRHLIKEKRETATLKCYPIPRHDTVYWYQQGPGQDPQFLISFYEKMQSDKGSIPDRFSAQQFSDYHSELNMSSLELGDSALYFCASSSRTSGRAPEGTDTQYFGPGTRLTVL.